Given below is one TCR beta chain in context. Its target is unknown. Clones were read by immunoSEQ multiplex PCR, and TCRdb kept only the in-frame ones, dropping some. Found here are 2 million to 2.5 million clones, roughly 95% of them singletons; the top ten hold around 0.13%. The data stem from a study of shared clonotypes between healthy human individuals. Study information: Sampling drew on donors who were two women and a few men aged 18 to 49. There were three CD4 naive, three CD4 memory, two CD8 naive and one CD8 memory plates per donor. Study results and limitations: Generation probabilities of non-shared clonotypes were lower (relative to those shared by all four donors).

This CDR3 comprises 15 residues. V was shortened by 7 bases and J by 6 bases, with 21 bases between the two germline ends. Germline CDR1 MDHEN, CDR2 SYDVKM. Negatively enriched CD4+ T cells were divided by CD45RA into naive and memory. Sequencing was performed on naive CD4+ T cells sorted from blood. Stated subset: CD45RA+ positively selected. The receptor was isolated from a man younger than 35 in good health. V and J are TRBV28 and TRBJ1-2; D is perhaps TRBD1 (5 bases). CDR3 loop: CASNKGLLMGDGYTF. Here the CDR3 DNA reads TGTGCCAGCAATAAGGGACTACTCATGGGGGATGGCTACACCTTC.